This T cell receptor beta chain was observed in a study of T cell responses to AZD1222 COVID-19 vaccine. The study, taken as a whole, reports: Recipients of AZD1222 seropositive at baseline numbered only 6 or 7.

Turning to this clone: Its antigen is as yet unknown.

V was clipped by 5 bases and J by 4 bases, with 6 bases between them. Germline V CDR1 and CDR2: KGHSH, LQKENI. The CDR3 spans 12 residues. Assay: immunoSEQ multiplex PCR; the TCRdb copy retains only in-frame clones and omits some. This table holds roughly 150,000 clones, roughly nine tenths found once. The analysis combined second doses at about 4 or about 12 weeks. The sequence derives from an adult who received the AZD1222 COVID-19 vaccine. V and J are TRBV18 and TRBJ1-5; D call uncertain. Sequencing was performed on peripheral blood, taken 28 days after the second AZD1222 dose. DNA of the CDR3: TGTGCCAGCTCAAAATCAAATCAGCCCCAGCATTTT. Amino acids: CASSKSNQPQHF.